This T cell receptor (beta chain) is from a study of T cells in Graves' hyperthyroidism and ophthalmopathy. RNA transcripts were the template for amplifying TCR beta CDR3 regions. The TCR CDR3 was amplified in a first-round RT-PCR using the HTBI primer set. TCRdb called the multiplex PCR reads again in MiXCR, with one record for every CDR3 protein. The sample gives hundreds of thousands of distinct CDR3 sequences, 16% of which show up once; around 18% is in the top ten. Germline-derived CDR1 and CDR2 are SGHTA and FQGTGA. Trimming shortened V by 5 bases and J by 7 bases, and 14 bases separated the two germline ends. The CDR3 covers 13 residues.

V usage is TRBV7-3 and J usage is TRBJ1-2; the D gene is possibly TRBD1 (5 bases). This sequence was found in a woman aged 18-29 years with Graves' hyperthyroidism. Sequenced input: blood. The chain's CDR3 is CASSDGAGGGYTF. For the CDR3, the DNA is TGTGCCAGCAGCGACGGGGCGGGGGGTGGCTACACCTTC.